In its sample, the clone carrying this TCR beta chain was seen many times. Its antigen remains unknown. TCRdb called the 5' RACE reads again in MiXCR, with one record for every CDR3 protein. The profile covers hundreds of thousands of distinct CDR3 sequences, with over 8.5% appearing a single time and 0.75% to 1% taken by the ten largest. Germline trimming cut 3 bases from V and 2 bases from J; bases unmatched to any gene: 0. CDR3 length equals 12 residues. The V gene's germline CDR1 is DFQATT and CDR2 SNEGSKA (reference sequence). These data originate in a study of identical twins. Study-wide results and caveats: The study found weaker excess twin sharing in beta out-of-frame sequences.

These data were also reused for a study on yellow fever vaccine responses in identical twins.

The origin of this receptor is a woman younger than 30 in good health. Specimen: PBMCs. The chain links TRBV20-1 to TRBJ2-7, with TRBD2 matching over 8 bases. For the CDR3, the DNA is TGCAGTGCTAGCGGGGGGGCCTACGAGCAGTACTTC. Translating gives CSASGGAYEQYF.